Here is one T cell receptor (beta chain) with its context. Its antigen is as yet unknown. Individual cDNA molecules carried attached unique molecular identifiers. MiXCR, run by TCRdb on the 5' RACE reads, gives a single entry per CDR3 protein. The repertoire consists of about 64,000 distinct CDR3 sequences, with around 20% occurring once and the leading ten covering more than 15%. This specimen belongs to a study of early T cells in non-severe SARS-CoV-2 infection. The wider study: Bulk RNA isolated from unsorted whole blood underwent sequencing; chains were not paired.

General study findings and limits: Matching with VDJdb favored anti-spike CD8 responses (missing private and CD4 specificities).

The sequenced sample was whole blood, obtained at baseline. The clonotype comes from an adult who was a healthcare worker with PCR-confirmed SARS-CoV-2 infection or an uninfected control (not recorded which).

Here the CDR3 DNA reads TGTGCCAGCAAAAGGACGGGCCCCAATGAGCAGTTCTTC. Translation gives CASKRTGPNEQFF. The chain recombines TRBV6-2 or TRBV6-3 with TRBJ2-1; D not certain. CDR1 MNHEY and CDR2 SVGEGT come from the germline V gene. The ends were cut back, 7 bases at V and 6 bases at J, with 13 bases in the middle. This CDR3 region has 13 residues.